The 16 T cell receptor beta chains below come from one sample, sequenced in a study of shared clonotypes between healthy human individuals. TCRdb keeps only in-frame clones here, not all; method: immunoSEQ multiplex PCR. The repertoire holds some 1.5 million clones, with over 95% as singletons. The sample comprised naive CD4+ T cells sorted from blood. Subset here: CD45RA+ positively selected. The receptor source for this set is a man aged 25-40 years in good health.

The chain joins TRBV2 to TRBJ1-5; no clear D gene. This CDR3 is 11 amino acids long. Trimming shortened V by 8 bases and J by 6 bases, and 8 bases separated the two germline ends. CDR1 is SNHLY and CDR2 is FYNNEI in the germline V gene. In DNA, the CDR3 is TGTGCCAGCGGGCTGGGTCAGCCCCAGCATTTT. It is translated as CASGLGQPQHF.

As concerns this clone: This sample also contains other DNA sequences that code for the same CDR3. This sequence joins TRBV7-2 and TRBJ1-2; D unclear. Germline CDR1 SGHTA, CDR2 FQGNSA. The V end was cut by 1 base, the J end by 5 bases, with 5 bases between. The CDR3 contains 12 residues. The chain's CDR3 is CASSLVGYGYTF. The CDR3 nucleotides read TGTGCCAGCAGCTTAGTAGGGTATGGCTACACCTTC.

This chain joins TRBV29-1 and TRBJ2-3; tentatively, D is TRBD2 (5 bases). This CDR3 has 13 amino acids. CDR1 and CDR2 (germline): SQVTM, ANQGSEA. V was clipped by 2 bases and J by 0 bases, with 6 bases between them. The CDR3 nucleotides read TGCAGCGTTGAATGGACTAGCACAGATACGCAGTATTTT. Amino acid sequence: CSVEWTSTDTQYF.

The V gene is TRBV9, the J gene TRBJ2-2, with D unclear. The CDR3 has 17 residues. V was shortened by 4 bases and J by 0 bases, with 16 bases between the two germline ends. Germline assignment: CDR1 SGDLS and CDR2 YYNGEE. The CDR3 loop is CASSPLESNANTGELFF. CDR3 in DNA: TGTGCCAGCAGCCCCCTGGAGAGTAACGCGAACACCGGGGAGCTGTTTTTT.

The CDR3 is CAWRSTNSGEQFF. The CDR3 bases are TGTGCCTGGAGGTCAACGAATAGCGGTGAGCAGTTCTTC. This chain joins TRBV30 and TRBJ2-1, with D perhaps TRBD2 (6 bases). Trimming took off 3 bases at V and 9 bases at J, with 15 bases between the two ends. Germline CDR1 GTSNPN, CDR2 SVGIG (reference sequence). The CDR3 is made up of 13 amino acids.

The rearrangement links TRBV19 to TRBJ2-3, with a tentative D call TRBD1 (5 bases). Germline CDR1 and CDR2: LNHDA and SQIVND (reference sequence). The CDR3 is made up of 12 amino acids. V was shortened by 4 bases and J by 5 bases, with 7 bases between the two germline ends. CDR3: CASSSQGDTQYF. CDR3 DNA: TGTGCCAGTAGTAGCCAGGGAGATACGCAGTATTTT.

The gene calls are TRBV14 and TRBJ2-5, with a weak D call TRBD1 (6 bases). The CDR3 has 16 residues. V lost 9 bases and J 5 bases, leaving 25 bases between the germline ends. Per germline, CDR1 SGHDN and CDR2 FVKESK. CDR3 coding DNA: TGTGCCAGACCGCCTCCAAGGACAGTGACCGGGGAGACCCAGTACTTC. The encoded protein is CARPPPRTVTGETQYF.

This rearrangement joins TRBV7-9 to TRBJ1-2; no clear D gene. The CDR3 sequence is 15 residues long. Per the germline V gene, CDR1 is SEHNR and CDR2 is FQNEAQ (reference sequence). V lost 0 bases and J lost 6, with 14 bases in between. CDR3 coding DNA: TGTGCCAGCAGCTTAGCTTTAACCCAAGATCATGGCTACACCTTC. It encodes CASSLALTQDHGYTF.

The V gene is TRBV28, the J gene TRBJ2-1; D assignment may be TRBD1 or TRBD2 (5 bases each). Germline V lookup: CDR1 MDHEN, CDR2 SYDVKM. The CDR3 consists of 16 residues. V was trimmed by 7 bases and J by 1 base, leaving 17 bases between them. CDR3 sequence (DNA): TGTGCCAGCATTTCCCGGGACCCGGGGTCCTACAATGAGCAGTTCTTC. Translating it yields CASISRDPGSYNEQFF.

V and J are TRBV28 and TRBJ2-2; D is unresolved. V was pared by 6 bases and J by 4 bases, with 12 bases between. The germline V gene has CDR1 MDHEN and CDR2 SYDVKM. This CDR3 contains 14 residues. The CDR3 reads CASRRWTATGELFF. The DNA for the CDR3 is TGTGCCAGCAGACGATGGACCGCCACCGGGGAGCTGTTTTTT. The full variable domain, rest sourced from reference TRBV28 and TRBJ2-2, is DVKVTQSSRYLVKRTGEKVFLECVQDMDHENMFWYRQDPGLGLRLIYFSYDVKMKEKGDIPEGYSVSREKKERFSLILESASTNQTSMYLCASRRWTATGELFFGEGSRLTVL.

The genes are TRBV11-2 and TRBJ2-1; possibly TRBD2 for D (6 bases). This CDR3 contains 15 residues. From germline, CDR1 is SGHAT and CDR2 FQNNGV. The V end was cut by 5 bases, the J end by 2 bases, with 13 bases between. CDR3 residues: CASSRGLPTYNEQFF. As DNA, the CDR3 is TGTGCCAGCAGCCGAGGACTACCAACCTACAATGAGCAGTTCTTC.

The CDR3: CASSYGIPSSYEQYF. For the CDR3, the DNA is TGTGCCAGCAGTTACGGAATCCCTTCCTCCTACGAGCAGTACTTC. The chain links TRBV6-5 to TRBJ2-7; the D is unclear. The V gene's germline CDR1 is MNHEY and CDR2 SVGAGI. The CDR3 has 15 amino acids. V was pared by 2 bases and J by 0 bases, with 11 bases between.

The V and J genes are TRBV2 and TRBJ2-7; a weak D match, TRBD1 (5 bases). The V and J ends lost 8 bases and 2 bases respectively, with 13 bases between them. Germline V gene lookup returns CDR1 SNHLY and CDR2 FYNNEI. This CDR3 is 13 amino acids long. CDR3 in DNA: TGTGCCAGCCTGAGACAGCTTCCCTACGAGCAGTACTTC. Residues: CASLRQLPYEQYF. Using reference TRBV2 and TRBJ2-7 for the parts outside the CDR3, the full variable domain is EPEVTQTPSHQVTQMGQEVILRCVPISNHLYFYWYRQILGQKVEFLVSFYNNEISEKSEIFDDQFSVERPDGSNFTLKIRSTKLEDSAMYFCASLRQLPYEQYFGPGTRLTVT.

This chain uses TRBV5-1 with TRBJ2-1; 13 bases agree with TRBD2. Losses at the gene ends were 3 bases for V and 4 bases for J; bases not matched to a gene: 4. Germline CDR1 reads SGHRS; CDR2 reads YFSETQ. This CDR3 contains 16 residues. The CDR3 nucleotides read TGCGCCAGCAGCTGGGGACTAGCGGGAAGATACAATGAGCAGTTCTTC. It encodes CASSWGLAGRYNEQFF.

J is TRBJ2-7 and V is TRBV5-4; D possibly corresponds to TRBD1 (5 bases). Looked up from germline, CDR1 is SGHNT and CDR2 is YYREEE (reference sequence). This CDR3 has 13 residues. V lost 4 bases, J lost 5 bases, and 13 bases lay in between. DNA of the CDR3: TGTGCCAGCAGCCGACAGCCCGGCGACGAGCAGTACTTC. Translated, it gives CASSRQPGDEQYF.

The V gene is TRBV7-2, the J gene TRBJ2-1; tentative D call: TRBD2 (5 bases). The ends were cut back, 1 base at V and 9 bases at J, with 19 bases in the middle. CDR3 length equals 16 residues. The germline CDR1 and CDR2 sequences are SGHTA and FQGNSA. The CDR3 DNA follows: TGTGCCAGCAGCTTAGTCGTCGGGATTGCTGAGGGTGAGCAGTTCTTC. Its translation is CASSLVVGIAEGEQFF. The complete variable domain, with remaining parts taken from reference TRBV7-2 and TRBJ2-1, reads GAGVSQSPSNKVTEKGKDVELRCDPISGHTALYWYRQSLGQGLEFLIYFQGNSAPDKSGLPSDRFSAERTGGSVSTLTIQRTQQEDSAVYLCASSLVVGIAEGEQFFGPGTRLTVL.